This note documents a single T cell receptor (beta chain) sequence. The record originates from a study of shared T cell receptors in the human thymus. Assay: immunoSEQ multiplex PCR; the TCRdb copy retains only in-frame clones and omits some. Among around 340,000 clones listed, approximately 95% were seen once. From germline, CDR1 is MNHNY and CDR2 SVGAGI (reference sequence). Trimming removed 4 bases from V and 3 bases from J; junction bases left unmatched: 6. The CDR3 contains 15 residues. Sequenced: thymocytes. This clonotype originated in a human donor. This chain links TRBV6-6 with TRBJ1-5; 7 bases map to TRBD1. The CDR3 coding sequence is TGTGCCAGCAGTTGGGGAACAGGGGACAATCAGCCCCAGCATTTT. Translation: CASSWGTGDNQPQHF.